The T cell receptor beta chain under discussion was sequenced for a study of Ad26.COV2.S vaccination and SARS-CoV-2 variants. The length of the CDR3 is 14 residues. V shed 0 bases and J shed 9 bases, with 14 bases lying between them. Looked up from germline, CDR1 is MNHNS and CDR2 is SASEGT. Only in-frame clones appear in the TCRdb table, and some are missing; sequencing was by immunoSEQ multiplex PCR. The sample has 40,000 to 55,000 clones; roughly four fifths are singletons. Concerning this clone: No antigen is known for it.

Study-wide results and caveats: Relative to placebo recipients, vaccine recipients exhibited elevated spike-specific TCR breadth.

Sequencing used peripheral blood, obtained after recovery from COVID-19. The receptor was derived from a human donor who had recovered from COVID-19. The chain has TRBV6-1 and TRBJ1-2, with D unclear. This CDR3 reads CASSEALAVGSYTF. As DNA, the CDR3 is TGTGCCAGCAGTGAAGCGCTGGCAGTCGGGAGCTACACCTTC.